Below are 20 T cell receptor beta chains sequenced from a single sample in a study of OX40 agonist ivuxolimab in advanced cancers. Using immunoSEQ multiplex PCR, the repertoire was profiled, and TCRdb retains in-frame clones only, with some absent. The sample shows some 97,000 clones, about nine tenths of them seen only once. The sequences come from CD4+ or CD8+ T cells sorted from blood, collected in a trial of the OX40 agonist ivuxolimab. These TCRs come from an adult with an advanced solid tumor such as melanoma, head and neck, liver or kidney cancer.

This clone was seen just once. The rearrangement uses TRBV5-8 and TRBJ2-1, with TRBD2 matching 7 bases. The length of the CDR3 is 13 residues. Looked up from germline, CDR1 is SGHTS and CDR2 is YDEGEE. The V gene end was trimmed by 4 bases and the J gene end by 6 bases; junction bases not matched to a gene: 4. The CDR3 reads CASSVGGGNEQFF. The CDR3 DNA follows: TGTGCCAGCAGCGTTGGGGGGGGCAATGAGCAGTTCTTC. Complete variable domain (other parts from reference TRBV5-8 and TRBJ2-1): EAGVTQSPTHLIKTRGQQATLRCSPISGHTSVYWYQQALGLGLQFLLWYDEGEERNRGNFPPRFSGRQFPNYSSELNVNALELEDSALYLCASSVGGGNEQFFGPGTRLTVL.

V usage is TRBV19 and J usage is TRBJ2-1; 11 positions match TRBD2. With V trimmed by 7 bases and J by 7 bases, 15 bases remained unmatched. CDR1 and CDR2 (germline): LNHDA, SQIVND (reference sequence). The CDR3 contains 17 residues. The CDR3 DNA reads as TGTGCCAGTACATCGACTAGCGGGACTAGGGCGGGGAATGAGCAGTTCTTC. It encodes CASTSTSGTRAGNEQFF.

The chain uses TRBV7-9 and TRBJ1-4; TRBD1 is a possible D gene (6 bases). The V end was cut by 1 base, the J end by 8 bases, with 17 bases between. This CDR3 comprises 16 residues. Germline loops: CDR1 SEHNR, CDR2 FQNEAQ (reference sequence). CDR3 nucleotides: TGTGCCAGCAGCTTAGTCTACGCCCGGGGGGCGGAAAAACTGTTTTTT. Protein: CASSLVYARGAEKLFF.

The chain couples TRBV5-6 to TRBJ1-3; possibly TRBD1 for D (6 bases). Per the germline V gene, CDR1 is SGHDT and CDR2 is YYEEEE. The V end lost 1 base, the J end lost 0 bases, and 14 bases lay between the germline ends. The CDR3 runs 17 residues. Here the CDR3 DNA reads TGTGCCAGCAGCTTGACCGCCGGGACAAGCTCTGGAAACACCATATATTTT. Its protein product is CASSLTAGTSSGNTIYF.

The chain is built from TRBV5-1 and TRBJ1-4; no definite D call. This CDR3 contains 16 residues. Looked up from germline, CDR1 is SGHRS and CDR2 is YFSETQ. V was clipped by 5 bases and J by 3 bases, with 17 bases between them. This CDR3 reads CASSSAGPLSNEKLFF. The CDR3 DNA sequence: TGCGCCAGCAGTTCGGCTGGGCCCCTTTCTAATGAAAAACTGTTTTTT. The complete variable domain, with remaining parts taken from reference TRBV5-1 and TRBJ1-4, reads KAGVTQTPRYLIKTRGQQVTLSCSPISGHRSVSWYQQTPGQGLQFLFEYFSETQRNKGNFPGRFSGRQFSNSRSEMNVSTLELGDSALYLCASSSAGPLSNEKLFFGSGTQLSVL.

J is TRBJ2-1 and V is TRBV9; the match to TRBD2 covers 11 bases. The CDR3 spans 15 residues. The germline CDR1 and CDR2 sequences are SGDLS and YYNGEE. Trimming took 4 bases from V and 7 from J; bases not matched to a gene: 7. The CDR3 spells CASSLLAGVLNEQFF. CDR3 sequence (DNA): TGTGCCAGCAGCCTACTAGCGGGAGTGTTAAATGAGCAGTTCTTC.

J is TRBJ1-2 and V is TRBV6-1; D is unclear. Germline loops: CDR1 MNHNS, CDR2 SASEGT. CDR3 length: 12 amino acids. The germline V and J ends were trimmed by 6 bases and 1 base, with 6 bases remaining between them. CDR3 DNA: TGTGCCAGCAGCGATAATAACTATGGCTACACCTTC. Amino acid sequence: CASSDNNYGYTF.

This chain joins TRBV7-3 and TRBJ2-7; 9 nucleotides match TRBD2. CDR3 length equals 14 residues. Germline V gene lookup returns CDR1 SGHTA and CDR2 FQGTGA. With 3 bases clipped from V and 3 bases from J, the junction kept 3 bases outside the gene matches. CDR3 residues: CASSLSSGSYEQYF. CDR3 nucleotide sequence: TGTGCCAGCAGCTTGAGTAGCGGGAGCTACGAGCAGTACTTC.

The V gene is TRBV18, the J gene TRBJ1-1; D might be TRBD1 (5 bases). V was cut by 1 base and J by 1 base, with 7 bases left in between. The CDR3 runs 14 residues. From germline, CDR1 is KGHSH and CDR2 LQKENI. This CDR3 is CASSPRRENTEAFF. CDR3 sequence (DNA): TGTGCCAGCTCACCACGCAGGGAGAACACTGAAGCTTTCTTT.

The V gene is TRBV7-3, the J gene TRBJ2-5; a possible D gene is TRBD2 (6 bases). Trimming left V 0 bases short and J 4 bases short, with 12 bases between. From germline, CDR1 is SGHTA and CDR2 FQGTGA. The CDR3 length is 15 residues. The DNA for the CDR3 is TGTGCCAGCAGCTTAACGAGTCTAGCGTCAGAGACCCAGTACTTC. Protein sequence: CASSLTSLASETQYF.

V is TRBV18 and J is TRBJ2-7; no firm D call. The CDR3 is 14 residues long. Germline V gene lookup returns CDR1 KGHSH and CDR2 LQKENI. Trimming removed 2 bases at V and 0 bases at J, with 8 bases between. CDR3 amino acids: CASSPRVSSYEQYF. The CDR3 region has the DNA TGTGCCAGCTCACCAAGGGTTAGCTCCTACGAGCAGTACTTC.

This clone was counted only a few times. The chain employs TRBV7-2 and TRBJ2-7; no reliable D call. Per germline, CDR1 SGHTA and CDR2 FQGNSA. This CDR3 has 14 amino acids. The V and J ends lost 5 bases and 2 bases respectively, with 13 bases between them. CDR3 amino acids: CASSTPGTTYEQYF. The CDR3 DNA reads TGTGCCAGCAGCACCCCAGGTACCACCTACGAGCAGTACTTC.

This chain uses TRBV7-9 with TRBJ2-1; TRBD2 aligns across 8 bases. The V segment lost 2 bases and the J segment 5 bases; nucleotides outside the gene matches: 5. Germline lookup yields CDR1 SEHNR and CDR2 FQNEAQ (reference sequence). The CDR3 totals 15 residues. The CDR3 loop reads CASSLSLAGDNEQFF. The CDR3 DNA is TGTGCCAGCAGCTTAAGTCTAGCGGGCGACAATGAGCAGTTCTTC.

The chain employs TRBV11-2 and TRBJ2-7, with 11 bases lining up with TRBD1. J was trimmed by 6 bases and V by 2 bases; bases with no gene match: 6. The CDR3 spans 15 residues. Per germline, CDR1 SGHAT and CDR2 FQNNGV. The CDR3, as DNA: TGTGCCAGCAGCTTAATCTCCGGGACAGGGGGCGAGCAGTACTTC. Amino acid sequence: CASSLISGTGGEQYF.

V usage is TRBV6-5 and J usage is TRBJ1-3; D is uncertain. CDR3 size: 14 residues. CDR1 and CDR2 (germline): MNHEY, SVGAGI. V was pared by 6 bases and J by 0 bases, with 9 bases between. This CDR3 is CASRFLGSGNTIYF. CDR3 DNA sequence: TGTGCCAGCAGATTCTTGGGCTCTGGAAACACCATATATTTT.

This clone appeared a single time. V and J are TRBV7-9 and TRBJ2-1, with D perhaps matching TRBD1 or TRBD2 (6 bases each). In germline, CDR1 is SEHNR, CDR2 FQNEAQ (reference sequence). CDR3 length: 17 amino acids. Trimming took off 4 bases at V and 8 bases at J, with 24 bases between the two ends. The CDR3 protein is CASSSTFGRGPAHEQFF. The CDR3 DNA sequence: TGTGCCAGCAGCTCCACCTTTGGACGGGGGCCTGCACATGAGCAGTTCTTC.

The chain employs TRBV20-1 and TRBJ2-1, with D hard to call. The germline V gene encodes CDR1 DFQATT and CDR2 SNEGSKA (reference sequence). The CDR3 loop spans 11 amino acids. The V and J ends lost 3 bases and 5 bases respectively, with 5 bases between them. The CDR3 coding sequence is TGCAGTGCTAGGAACGACAATGAGCAGTTCTTC. Its protein product is CSARNDNEQFF.

The chain employs TRBV30 and TRBJ1-4; D is unresolved. Germline CDR1 GTSNPN, CDR2 SVGIG (reference sequence). V gave up 3 bases and J gave up 0 bases, with 8 bases separating them. CDR3 length: 14 amino acids. CDR3 protein: CAWSPFATNEKLFF. The DNA of the CDR3 is TGTGCCTGGAGCCCTTTCGCAACTAATGAAAAACTGTTTTTT.

The rearrangement joins TRBV6-5 to TRBJ1-5; 8 nucleotides align to TRBD1. Unmatched junction bases numbered 3, after V lost 5 bases and J lost 6 bases. This CDR3 contains 13 residues. Germline V gives CDR1 MNHEY, CDR2 SVGAGI. CDR3 sequence (DNA): TGTGCCAGCAGTCAGGGGGCGGGTCAGCCCCAGCATTTT. Translation: CASSQGAGQPQHF.

The V gene is TRBV10-1, the J gene TRBJ2-1; TRBD2 matches at 9 bases. V lost 5 bases to trimming and J lost 4 bases; unmatched junction nucleotides: 9. CDR1 WNHNN and CDR2 SYGVQD come from the germline V gene (reference sequence). This CDR3 has 16 residues. Here the CDR3 reads CASSSIVTSGYNEQFF. The CDR3 DNA sequence: TGCGCCAGCAGTTCTATCGTAACTAGCGGGTACAATGAGCAGTTCTTC.